The 5 T cell receptor beta chains below all came from one sample that was sequenced in a study of cytomegalovirus exposure and HLA in healthy donors. The PCR employed 60 Vbeta primers together with 13 Jbeta primers. Method: immunoSEQ multiplex PCR; TCRdb's copy keeps in-frame clones and lacks some. Its table lists roughly 140,000 clones. Sequenced sample: PBMCs. Source of these receptors: a man between 40 and 49 years old in good health and CMV-seronegative.

V is TRBV7-6 and J is TRBJ2-5, with 7 positions matching TRBD2. The J segment lost 1 base and the V segment lost 1 base, leaving 3 bases of the junction unmatched. CDR3 length: 15 residues. Looked up from germline, CDR1 is SGHVS and CDR2 is FNYEAQ. The CDR3 region is CASSLGGGGQETQYF. The CDR3, as DNA: TGTGCCAGCAGCTTAGGGGGGGGTGGCCAAGAGACCCAGTACTTC.

The chain employs TRBV4-2 and TRBJ1-2; TRBD1 matches 10 bases. Germline loops: CDR1 LGHNA, CDR2 YNFKEQ. The CDR3 covers 14 residues. After removal of 4 bases from V and 3 bases from J, the junction contained 2 bases not matched to a gene. The CDR3 sequence is CASSPDRGDYGYTF. The CDR3 DNA is TGTGCCAGCAGCCCGGACAGGGGGGACTATGGCTACACCTTC.

The V call is TRBV6-5, the J call TRBJ2-2; no definite D call. The germline CDR1 and CDR2 sequences are MNHEY and SVGAGI. Trimming took off 2 bases at V and 1 base at J, with 5 bases between the two ends. The CDR3 extends over 14 amino acids. The CDR3 region is CASSYRVNTGELFF. CDR3 coding DNA: TGTGCCAGCAGTTACCGGGTGAACACCGGGGAGCTGTTTTTT.

The chain carries TRBV6-6 and TRBJ2-4, with 8 bases lining up with TRBD1. The ends lost 6 bases at V and 0 bases at J; junction bases unmatched: 4. The CDR3 spans 15 residues. CDR1 MNHNY and CDR2 SVGAGI come from the germline V gene (reference sequence). CDR3 amino acids: CASREDREAKNIQYF. CDR3 DNA: TGTGCCAGCAGAGAGGACAGGGAAGCCAAAAACATTCAGTACTTC.

The J gene is TRBJ1-5, the V gene TRBV6-5, with 10 bases identical to TRBD1. V dropped 5 bases and J dropped 3; count of bases not matched to a gene: 4. The CDR3 extends over 15 amino acids. Germline CDR1 MNHEY, CDR2 SVGAGI. This CDR3 is CASSKTGGNNQPQHF. DNA for the CDR3: TGTGCCAGCAGTAAGACAGGGGGCAACAATCAGCCCCAGCATTTT.